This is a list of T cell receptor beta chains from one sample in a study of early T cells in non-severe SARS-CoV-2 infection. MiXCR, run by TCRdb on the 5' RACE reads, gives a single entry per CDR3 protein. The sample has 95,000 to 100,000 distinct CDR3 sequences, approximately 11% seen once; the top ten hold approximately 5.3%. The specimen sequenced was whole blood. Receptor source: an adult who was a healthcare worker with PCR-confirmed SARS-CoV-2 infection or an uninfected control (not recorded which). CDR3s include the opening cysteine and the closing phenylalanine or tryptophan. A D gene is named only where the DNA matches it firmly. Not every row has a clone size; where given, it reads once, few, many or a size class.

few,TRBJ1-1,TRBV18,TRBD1,TGTGCCAGCTCACCAGGGACAGGGGGACGCTTGGACACTGAAGCTTTCTTT,CASSPGTGGRLDTEAFF
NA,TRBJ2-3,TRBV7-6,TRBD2,TGTGCCAGCAGCCTTGGAACTAGCGGGAGACCCACAGATACGCAGTATTTT,CASSLGTSGRPTDTQYF
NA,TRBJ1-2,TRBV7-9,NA,TGTGCCAGCAGCTTAGGTGCTGGGAACTATGGCTACACCTTC,CASSLGAGNYGYTF
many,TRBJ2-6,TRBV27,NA,TGTGCCAGCAGTTTATCTTATTCTGGGGCCAACGTCCTGACTTTC,CASSLSYSGANVLTF
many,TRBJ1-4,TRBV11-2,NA,TGTGCCAGCAGCCCCCGGGGAGTGGGAGAAAAACTGTTTTTT,CASSPRGVGEKLFF
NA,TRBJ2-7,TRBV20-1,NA,TGCAGTGCTTCCCGTCCCGGAGGCTCCTACGAGCAGTACTTC,CSASRPGGSYEQYF
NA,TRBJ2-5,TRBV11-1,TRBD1,TGTGCCAGCAGCTTACACGGACAGGGGCAAGAGACCCAGTACTTC,CASSLHGQGQETQYF
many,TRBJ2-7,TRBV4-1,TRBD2,TGCGCCAGCAGCCAAGTTTTTGGTAGCGGGAACTCCTACGAGCAGTACTTC,CASSQVFGSGNSYEQYF
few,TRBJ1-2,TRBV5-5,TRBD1,TGTGCCACCGGGGACAGTTCTAACTATGGCTACACCTTC,CATGDSSNYGYTF
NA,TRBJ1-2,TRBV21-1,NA,TGTGCCAGCAGCAAAGGTACCAGGGGTAGCTATGGCTACACCTTC,CASSKGTRGSYGYTF
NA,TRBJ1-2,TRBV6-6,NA,TGTGCCAGCAGTTACTTTACTAACTATGGCTACACCTTC,CASSYFTNYGYTF
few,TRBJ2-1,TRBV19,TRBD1,TGTGCCAGTTCAGGGGGCGGCTCCTACAATGAGCAGTTCTTC,CASSGGGSYNEQFF
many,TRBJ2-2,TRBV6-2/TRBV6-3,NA,TGTGCCAGCAGTTCTAACAGGGTGAACACCGGGGAGCTGTTTTTT,CASSSNRVNTGELFF
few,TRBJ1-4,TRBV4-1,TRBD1,TGCGCCAGCAGCCTCACCACCGGGACAGGGGGAGAAAAACTGTTTTTT,CASSLTTGTGGEKLFF
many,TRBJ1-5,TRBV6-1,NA,TGTGCCAGCAGTGAAGCTACCGCGGCAGGGAGTCAGCCCCAGCATTTT,CASSEATAAGSQPQHF
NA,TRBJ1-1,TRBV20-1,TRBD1,TGCAGTGCTAGAGCTGTACAGGGGAATCGAGGGGAGTACTCTGGAGCTTTCTTT,CSARAVQGNRGEYSGAFF
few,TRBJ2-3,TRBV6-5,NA,TGTGCCAGCAGTTACGCAACGGAGAGACCCTCAGATACGCAGTATTTT,CASSYATERPSDTQYF
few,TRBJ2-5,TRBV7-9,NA,TGTGCCAGCAGCGGACTACAAGACTCGCAAGAGACCCAGTACTTC,CASSGLQDSQETQYF
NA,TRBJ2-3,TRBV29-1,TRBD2,TGCAGCACAAGAGGAGGGGAGGGAGATACGCAGTATTTT,CSTRGGEGDTQYF
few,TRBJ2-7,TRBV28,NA,TGTGCCAGCAGTCTGCTTCGCTACGAGCAGTACTTC,CASSLLRYEQYF
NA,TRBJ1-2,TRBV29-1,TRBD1,TGCAGCGTTGGGGCCGAGGGGACAGACTATGGCTACACCTTC,CSVGAEGTDYGYTF
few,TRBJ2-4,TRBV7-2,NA,TGTGCCAGCAGCTTAGGGCCGAAAAACATTCAGTACTTC,CASSLGPKNIQYF
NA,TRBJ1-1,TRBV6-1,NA,TGTGCCAGCAGTGATGGCGGACGTAACACTGAAGCTTTCTTT,CASSDGGRNTEAFF
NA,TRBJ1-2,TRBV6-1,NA,TGTGCCAGCAGCCCTTTGACTAACTATGGCTACACCTTC,CASSPLTNYGYTF
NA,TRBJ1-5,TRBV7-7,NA,TGTGCCAGCAGCAAAAGGGGTTCCCAGCCCCAGCATTTT,CASSKRGSQPQHF
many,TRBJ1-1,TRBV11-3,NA,TGTGCCAGCAGCATGACAGAGAACACTGAAGCTTTCTTT,CASSMTENTEAFF
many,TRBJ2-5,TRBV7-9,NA,TGTGCCAGCAGCCGTCAGGGGTCCGTGGAGACCCAGTACTTC,CASSRQGSVETQYF
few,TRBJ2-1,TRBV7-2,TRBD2,TGTGCCAGCAGCACCCCGGGACTAGCGGGGGTAGGGTACAATGAGCAGTTCTTC,CASSTPGLAGVGYNEQFF
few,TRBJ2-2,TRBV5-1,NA,TGCGCCAGCAGCTTGGATCCGGGGAGCGAGACCGGGGAGCTGTTTTTT,CASSLDPGSETGELFF
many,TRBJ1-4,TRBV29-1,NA,TGCAGCGTTGTCGGCGGCGCCTTTAATGAAAAACTGTTTTTT,CSVVGGAFNEKLFF
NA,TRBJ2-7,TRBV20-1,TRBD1,TGCAGTGCTGGACAGGGGTTCTCCTACGAGCAGTACTTC,CSAGQGFSYEQYF
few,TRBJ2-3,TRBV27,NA,TGTGCCAGCAGTTTCCCCGGGGTCGGCGCAGATACGCAGTATTTT,CASSFPGVGADTQYF
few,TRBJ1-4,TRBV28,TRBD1,TGTGCCAGCAGTTTAACAGGGGGCACTAATGAAAAACTGTTTTTT,CASSLTGGTNEKLFF
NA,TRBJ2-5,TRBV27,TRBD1,TGTGCCAGCAGTCAGACCGGGACAGATGAGACCCAGTACTTC,CASSQTGTDETQYF
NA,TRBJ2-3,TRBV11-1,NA,TGTGCCAGCAGCACCGCGCCAGATACGCAGTATTTT,CASSTAPDTQYF
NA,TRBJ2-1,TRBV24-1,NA,TGTGCCACCAGTGACCGCCGGGCGGGGGCGGGGAATGAGCAGTTCTTC,CATSDRRAGAGNEQFF
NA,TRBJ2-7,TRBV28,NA,TGTGCCAGCAGATACCGCGGACTGGAGCAGTACTTC,CASRYRGLEQYF
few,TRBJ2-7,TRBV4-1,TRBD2,TGCGCCAGCAGCCAAGAGCGGGAGAGGTACGAGCAGTACTTC,CASSQERERYEQYF
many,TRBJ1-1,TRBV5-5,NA,TGTGCCAGCAGCTACTCCCCGGGGACTGAAGCTTTCTTT,CASSYSPGTEAFF
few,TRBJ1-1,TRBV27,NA,TGTGCCAGCAGTTCGATACAGGGCACTGAAGCTTTCTTT,CASSSIQGTEAFF
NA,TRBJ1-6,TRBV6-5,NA,TGTGCCAGCAGTTTACTGGCCGGACAGCCTTATAATTCACCCCTCCACTTT,CASSLLAGQPYNSPLHF
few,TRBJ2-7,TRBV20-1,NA,TGCAGTGCTAGGTCTCCCTGGGGGGAGGTCCCCTACGAGCAGTACTTC,CSARSPWGEVPYEQYF
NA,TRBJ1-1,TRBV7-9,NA,TGTGCCAGCAGCTTCAATAGGGTCCAAGCTTTCTTT,CASSFNRVQAFF
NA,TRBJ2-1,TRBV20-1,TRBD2,TGCAGTGCTAGGGCCTCAAGCGGGAGTGTAGACAATGAGCAGTTCTTC,CSARASSGSVDNEQFF
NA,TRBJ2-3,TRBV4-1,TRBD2,TGCGCCAGCAGCCAAGAGGGTCCGGGGGGGAGTAGCACAGATACGCAGTATTTT,CASSQEGPGGSSTDTQYF
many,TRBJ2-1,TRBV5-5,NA,TGTGCCAGCAGCAGGATGGACACTGAGCAGTTCTTC,CASSRMDTEQFF
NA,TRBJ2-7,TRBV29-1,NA,TGCAGCGCCATCAGCACAGCTTCCTACGAGCAGTACTTC,CSAISTASYEQYF
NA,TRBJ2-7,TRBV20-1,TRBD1,TGCAGTGCTCCCGACAGGGGTGGGAGCGAGCAGTACTTC,CSAPDRGGSEQYF
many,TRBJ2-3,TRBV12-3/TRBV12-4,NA,TGTGCCAGCAGTTTATTTGTGAGCGATACGCAGTATTTT,CASSLFVSDTQYF
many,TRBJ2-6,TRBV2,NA,TGTGCCAGCAGTGTGGGCCAGTACTCTGGGGCCAACGTCCTGACTTTC,CASSVGQYSGANVLTF
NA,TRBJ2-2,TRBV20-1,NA,TGCAGTGCAAATAATCGTCCCTTCACCGGGGAGCTGTTTTTT,CSANNRPFTGELFF
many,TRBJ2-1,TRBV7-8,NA,TGTGCCAGCAGCGGAACTCGACAGGAGGGTTTGAATGAGCAGTTCTTC,CASSGTRQEGLNEQFF
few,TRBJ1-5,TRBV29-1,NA,TGCAGCGTTGTAATGGCGAAGGGTAGCAATCAGCCCCAGCATTTT,CSVVMAKGSNQPQHF
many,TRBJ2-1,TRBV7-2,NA,TGTGCCAGCAGCCTCGAAGCCGAAAATGAGCAGTTCTTC,CASSLEAENEQFF
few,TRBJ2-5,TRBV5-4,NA,TGTGCCAGCAGCTTGGCGGGGACCCAAGAGACCCAGTACTTC,CASSLAGTQETQYF